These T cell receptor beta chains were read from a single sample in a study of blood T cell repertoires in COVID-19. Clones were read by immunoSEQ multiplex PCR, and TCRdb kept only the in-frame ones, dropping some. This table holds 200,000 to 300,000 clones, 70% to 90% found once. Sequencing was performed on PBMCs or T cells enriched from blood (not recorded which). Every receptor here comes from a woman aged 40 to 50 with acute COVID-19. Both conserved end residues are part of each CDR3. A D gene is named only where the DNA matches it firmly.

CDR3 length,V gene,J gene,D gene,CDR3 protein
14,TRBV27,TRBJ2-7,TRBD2,CASSRGTSGYEQYF
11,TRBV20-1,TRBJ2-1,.,CSALNVEEQFF
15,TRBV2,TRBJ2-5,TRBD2,CASRQEASGRETQYF
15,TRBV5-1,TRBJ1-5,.,CASSLAGRYNQPQHF
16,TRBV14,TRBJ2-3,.,CASSAREMKSTDTQYF
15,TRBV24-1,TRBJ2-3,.,CATSLGAGRTDTQYF
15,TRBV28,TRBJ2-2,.,CASSPPGTPTWELFF
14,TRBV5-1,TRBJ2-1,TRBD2,CASSSSGSDNEQFF
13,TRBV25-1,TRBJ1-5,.,CASSWAGSQPQHF
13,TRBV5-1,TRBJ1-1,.,CASSLTGNTEAFF
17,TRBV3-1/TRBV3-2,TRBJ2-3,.,CASSQGWRKTSTDTQYF
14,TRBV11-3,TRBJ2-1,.,CASSLDGQINEQFF